One sample yielded the 11 T cell receptor beta chains listed below, sequenced in a study of blood T cells in healthy people across ages. Together with a sample-barcoded 5' primer, a J-beta primer mix was included in a second PCR lasting roughly 6 to 12 cycles. Each CDR3 protein is one row after TCRdb ran MiXCR on the 5' RACE reads. The table records roughly 1,500,000 distinct CDR3 sequences, 42% of them present only once. Specimen: blood. The origin of the receptors is a woman aged 18 to 35 in good health.

The chain links TRBV2 to TRBJ2-3; no reliable D call. The CDR3 length is 15 residues. V was pared by 7 bases and J by 6 bases, with 20 bases between. Germline assignment: CDR1 SNHLY and CDR2 FYNNEI. CDR3 residues: CASTRRGGTGDTQYF. Written as DNA, the CDR3 is TGTGCCAGCACGAGGCGCGGCGGAACTGGGGATACGCAGTATTTT.

J is TRBJ2-1 and V is TRBV29-1; possible D gene TRBD1, 6 bases. The CDR3 is 13 residues long. Per germline, CDR1 SQVTM and CDR2 ANQGSEA. V was cut by 7 bases and J by 0 bases, with 10 bases left in between. CDR3 in DNA: TGCAGCGCTGGACAGAGCTCCTACAATGAGCAGTTCTTC. This encodes CSAGQSSYNEQFF.

In the case of this clonotype: This may come from a read error, since a much larger clone is one base off. The CDR3 coding sequence is TGTGCCATCAGTGAGCAGGAGGCAGGGCTCTACAATGAGCAGTTCTTC. It translates to CAISEQEAGLYNEQFF. The chain couples TRBV10-3 to TRBJ2-1, with D perhaps assigned TRBD1 or TRBD2 (5 bases each). CDR1 and CDR2 (germline): ENHRY, SYGVKD. This CDR3 contains 16 residues. Trimming pared 2 bases from V and 3 bases from J, leaving 14 bases between.

The gene calls are TRBV6-6 and TRBJ2-5; the D gene is possibly TRBD2 (5 bases). Germline assignment: CDR1 MNHNY and CDR2 SVGAGI (reference sequence). V was pared by 0 bases and J by 5 bases, with 10 bases between. The CDR3 has 14 amino acids. This CDR3 is CASSYSGSAETQYF. The CDR3 DNA reads TGTGCCAGCAGTTACTCAGGTAGCGCGGAGACCCAGTACTTC.

CDR3 sequence: CSVEYSGGSTDTQYF. DNA of the CDR3: TGCAGCGTTGAATATAGCGGGGGGAGCACAGATACGCAGTATTTT. V usage is TRBV29-1 and J usage is TRBJ2-3, with 10 positions matching TRBD2. Germline CDR1 is SQVTM and CDR2 is ANQGSEA. Germline trimming cut 2 bases from V and 0 bases from J; bases unmatched to any gene: 2. The CDR3 sequence is 15 residues long.

The CDR3: CAWSVLWGTGAEAFF. The CDR3 bases are TGTGCCTGGAGTGTACTGTGGGGGACAGGGGCTGAAGCTTTCTTT. The chain is built from TRBV30 and TRBJ1-1, with TRBD1 matching over 10 bases. The CDR3 covers 15 residues. From germline, CDR1 is GTSNPN and CDR2 SVGIG (reference sequence). V gave up 0 bases and J gave up 6 bases; unmatched junction bases: 7.

The rearrangement links TRBV28 to TRBJ1-4; D perhaps matches TRBD1 (6 bases). V gave up 7 bases and J gave up 6 bases, with 15 bases separating them. Germline-derived CDR1 and CDR2 are MDHEN and SYDVKM. CDR3 size: 14 residues. The CDR3 DNA reads TGTGCCAGCACCAAAGACAGGCTCGATGAAAAACTGTTTTTT. This encodes CASTKDRLDEKLFF.

CDR3: CASSAPGTYGYTF. The DNA for the CDR3 is TGTGCCAGCAGTGCGCCGGGAACTTATGGCTACACCTTC. The V call is TRBV6-5, the J call TRBJ1-2, with D uncertain. CDR3 length equals 13 residues. Trimming removed 5 bases from V and 5 bases from J, with 12 bases in between. Per germline, CDR1 MNHEY and CDR2 SVGAGI.

V and J are TRBV30 and TRBJ2-5, with unresolved D. From germline, CDR1 is GTSNPN and CDR2 SVGIG (reference sequence). V was trimmed by 5 bases and J by 5 bases, leaving 9 bases between them. CDR3 size: 11 residues. The CDR3 DNA reads as TGTGCCTGGGATATCGGGGAGACCCAGTACTTC. Protein sequence: CAWDIGETQYF.

This chain connects TRBV4-2 to TRBJ1-2; D remains ambiguous. Deletions cut 0 bases from V and 2 bases from J, with 10 bases between. Germline CDR1 is LGHNA and CDR2 is YNFKEQ. This CDR3 contains 15 residues. CDR3 DNA sequence: TGTGCCAGCAGCCAAGAGCAGGCGGGGAACTATGGCTACACCTTC. Translated, it gives CASSQEQAGNYGYTF.

J is TRBJ2-7 and V is TRBV6-5; 7 bases align to TRBD1. The CDR3 is 11 amino acids. The V gene's germline CDR1 is MNHEY and CDR2 SVGAGI. The trim removed 7 bases at V and 6 bases at J, leaving 3 bases unmatched. In DNA, the CDR3 is TGTGCCAGCATCCCAGGGGGCGAGCAGTACTTC. Protein product: CASIPGGEQYF.